The 5 T cell receptor beta chains given below trace back to one sample, sequenced in a study of T cells in women clearing cervical HPV infection. Profiling relied on immunoSEQ multiplex PCR, and the TCRdb table lists in-frame clones only, not all of them. The table for this sample gives about 20,000 clones. Sequencing input: blood buffy coat. These receptors all come from a woman aged 18-69 years with a cervical HPV16 infection that either progressed to CIN3+ or cleared (not recorded which).

Remarks on this clone: The read ends 3 residues shy of where the CDR3 ends; the end is completed using the germline J gene. V and J are TRBV2 and TRBJ1-2; D may be TRBD1 (5 bases). The V and J ends lost 6 bases and 0 bases respectively, with 11 bases between them. Germline V gene sequence: CDR1 SNHLY, CDR2 FYNNEI. The CDR3 loop spans 14 amino acids. Partial CDR3 DNA: TGTGCCAGCAGCTCCGGACAAGCTAACTATGGC. Encoded protein: CASSSGQANYG. The entire CDR3 reads CASSSGQANYGYTF.

CDR3 DNA, as far as it was read: TGCAGTGCCCGCCGAGGGGCCACAGATACG. It yields the protein CSARRGATDT. The entire CDR3 protein is CSARRGATDTQYF. The chain links TRBV20-1 to TRBJ2-3; either TRBD1 or TRBD2 may fit D (5 bases each). From the germline J gene comes the end of the CDR3, since the read stops 3 residues before it. Germline-derived CDR1 and CDR2 are DFQATT and SNEGSKA (reference sequence). Trimming took 6 bases from V and 2 from J, leaving 12 bases between them. The CDR3 loop spans 13 amino acids.

As to this clone: The sequence runs out 3 residues before the end of the CDR3; the remainder is reconstructed from the germline J gene. The rearrangement links TRBV7-9 to TRBJ1-1, with D hard to call. This CDR3 has 14 amino acids. Germline CDR1 SEHNR, CDR2 FQNEAQ (reference sequence). The CDR3 DNA, read in part, is TGTGCCAGCAGCTCCGCCGGGGTCGGGGAGACC. Translated: CASSSAGVGET. The whole CDR3 protein reads CASSSAGVGETAFF.

Concerning this clone: Read sequence stops 3 residues before the CDR3 end, and the germline J gene provides the missing end. The chain recombines TRBV19 with TRBJ2-1, with 8 bases lining up with TRBD1. The trim removed 11 bases at V and 5 bases at J, leaving 8 bases unmatched. The CDR3 runs to 13 residues. Per the germline V gene, CDR1 is LNHDA and CDR2 is SQIVND (reference sequence). CDR3 bases read: TGTGCCGGGCCGGGCAGGGGGCACAATGAG. Protein product: CAGPGRGHNE. The complete CDR3 protein is CAGPGRGHNEQFF.

CDR3 region: CASSQYLRGGETQYF. The part of the CDR3 DNA that was read is TGCGCCAGCAGCCAATATCTGCGGGGGGGTGAGACC. The genes are TRBV4-1 and TRBJ2-5, with TRBD2 matching 9 bases. The CDR3 end falls 3 residues outside the read, so it is completed with the germline J gene. V lost 2 bases and J lost 5; bases outside the gene matches: 6. From germline, CDR1 is MGHRA and CDR2 YSYEKL. The CDR3 contains 15 residues.